This is a list of T cell receptor beta chains from one sample in a study of T cells in Graves' hyperthyroidism and ophthalmopathy. MiXCR, applied by TCRdb to the multiplex PCR reads, yields one record per CDR3 protein. Counted here are approximately 530,000 distinct CDR3 sequences, 15% to 20% occurring once; the ten biggest clones make up 40% to 50%. The sequenced sample consisted of blood. The source is a man aged 40-55 years with Graves' ophthalmopathy. The CDR3 runs from the conserved cysteine through the conserved F or W. A D gene is named only where the DNA matches it firmly. The size field is filled for only some rows; it gives once, few, many or a size class.

J: TRBJ1-1
D: -
V: TRBV7-9
size: few
CDR3: CASSLAGAGNTEAFF
DNA: TGTGCCAGCAGCTTAGCTGGCGCAGGGAACACTGAAGCTTTCTTT

J: TRBJ2-2
D: -
V: TRBV3-1
size: few
CDR3: CASSFGRELFF
DNA: TGTGCCAGCAGCTTCGGACGGGAGCTGTTTTTT

J: TRBJ2-1
D: -
V: TRBV2
size: many
CDR3: CASRGNNEQFF
DNA: TGTGCCAGCCGGGGGAACAATGAGCAGTTCTTC

J: TRBJ2-1
D: TRBD2
V: TRBV4-2
size: many
CDR3: CASSQAVAGGPLYNEQFF
DNA: TGTGCCAGCAGCCAAGCGGTGGCGGGAGGGCCTCTCTACAATGAGCAGTTCTTC

J: TRBJ1-4
D: -
V: TRBV3-1
size: -
CDR3: CASSRGTSNEKLFF
DNA: TGTGCCAGCAGCCGCGGGACAAGTAATGAAAAACTGTTTTTT

J: TRBJ1-3
D: TRBD1
V: TRBV30
size: -
CDR3: CAWSRFRTGSSVGNTIYF
DNA: TGTGCCTGGAGCCGATTCCGGACAGGGAGTAGTGTTGGAAACACCATATATTTT

J: TRBJ2-2
D: -
V: TRBV18
size: few
CDR3: CASSPANTGELFF
DNA: TGTGCCAGCTCACCGGCCAACACCGGGGAGCTGTTTTTT

J: TRBJ1-5
D: TRBD1
V: TRBV20-1
size: many
CDR3: CSARPGTDQPQHF
DNA: TGCAGTGCTAGACCCGGGACAGATCAGCCCCAGCATTTT

J: TRBJ2-5
D: -
V: TRBV5-1
size: -
CDR3: CASSLAALAPAQEAQYF
DNA: TGCGCCAGCAGCTTGGCAGCTTTAGCCCCGGCCCAAGAGGCCCAGTACTTC

J: TRBJ2-3
D: -
V: TRBV5-1
size: few
CDR3: CASSLAGREDTQYF
DNA: TGCGCCAGCAGCTTGGCGGGCAGGGAAGATACGCAGTATTTT

J: TRBJ2-1
D: TRBD2
V: TRBV12-5
size: -
CDR3: CASGLASWGLAGASSYNEQFF
DNA: TGTGCTAGTGGTTTGGCTTCATGGGGACTAGCGGGGGCTAGCTCCTACAATGAGCAGTTCTTC

J: TRBJ1-2
D: TRBD1
V: TRBV5-1
size: -
CDR3: CASSSKQGEAFGYTF
DNA: TGCGCCAGCAGCTCAAAACAGGGGGAGGCTTTTGGCTACACCTTC

J: TRBJ2-1
D: TRBD1
V: TRBV12-3/TRBV12-4
size: many
CDR3: CASSRQGSYNEQFF
DNA: TGTGCCAGCAGTAGACAGGGGTCCTACAATGAGCAGTTCTTC

J: TRBJ1-1
D: -
V: TRBV20-1
size: many
CDR3: CSARVNTEAFF
DNA: TGCAGTGCTAGAGTTAACACTGAAGCTTTCTTT

J: TRBJ1-2
D: TRBD1
V: TRBV7-2
size: many
CDR3: CASSPGQGAYGYTF
DNA: TGTGCCAGCAGCCCGGGACAGGGGGCCTATGGCTACACCTTC

J: TRBJ1-1
D: -
V: TRBV12-5
size: many
CDR3: CASGLKGERAEAFF
DNA: TGTGCTAGTGGTTTAAAAGGGGAGAGAGCTGAAGCTTTCTTT

J: TRBJ2-3
D: -
V: TRBV27
size: -
CDR3: CASRIKYLTDTQYF
DNA: TGTGCCAGCAGAATTAAATACCTCACAGATACGCAGTATTTT

J: TRBJ1-2
D: -
V: TRBV7-9
size: -
CDR3: CASTGGGAGGYTF
DNA: TGTGCCAGCACCGGCGGCGGGGCGGGTGGCTACACCTTC

J: TRBJ1-2
D: TRBD1
V: TRBV5-8
size: many
CDR3: CASSLQGRRYGYTF
DNA: TGTGCCAGCAGCTTACAGGGGAGGAGGTATGGCTACACCTTC

J: TRBJ2-1
D: TRBD2
V: TRBV24-1
size: -
CDR3: CATSDLQGLAGGSGNEQFF
DNA: TGTGCCACCAGTGATTTGCAGGGACTAGCGGGAGGTTCGGGCAATGAGCAGTTCTTC

J: TRBJ2-2
D: -
V: TRBV10-3
size: -
CDR3: CAISPSQGLTGELFF
DNA: TGTGCCATCAGTCCGTCCCAAGGACTCACCGGGGAGCTGTTTTTT

J: TRBJ2-7
D: -
V: TRBV19
size: -
CDR3: CASSKGPNSYEQYF
DNA: TGTGCCAGTAGTAAGGGGCCGAACTCCTACGAGCAGTACTTC

J: TRBJ2-1
D: TRBD2
V: TRBV30
size: few
CDR3: CAWSATGTSGSEQFF
DNA: TGTGCCTGGAGTGCTACCGGGACTAGCGGGAGTGAGCAGTTCTTC

J: TRBJ2-1
D: TRBD2
V: TRBV29-1
size: -
CDR3: CSGEGLGLLGQFF
DNA: TGCAGCGGTGAAGGACTAGGACTTTTAGGGCAGTTCTTC

J: TRBJ2-5
D: -
V: TRBV12-3/TRBV12-4
size: few
CDR3: CASSPVRGGQETQYF
DNA: TGTGCCAGCAGCCCGGTTAGGGGTGGCCAAGAGACCCAGTACTTC

J: TRBJ2-1
D: -
V: TRBV4-2
size: once
CDR3: CASSHDPGTANEQFF
DNA: TGTGCCAGCAGCCATGACCCCGGGACTGCCAATGAGCAGTTCTTC

J: TRBJ1-1
D: TRBD1
V: TRBV6-1
size: many
CDR3: CASSDPGGTEAFF
DNA: TGTGCCAGCAGTGACCCAGGGGGCACTGAAGCTTTCTTT

J: TRBJ2-7
D: TRBD2
V: TRBV7-2
size: -
CDR3: CASSPAGRGGLRYGTYEQYF
DNA: TGTGCCAGCAGCCCAGCTGGGCGGGGGGGCCTGAGGTATGGGACCTACGAGCAGTACTTC

J: TRBJ2-2
D: -
V: TRBV9
size: few
CDR3: CASSVEVTTNTGELFF
DNA: TGTGCCAGCAGCGTAGAGGTAACCACGAACACCGGGGAGCTGTTTTTT

J: TRBJ2-5
D: TRBD2
V: TRBV7-8
size: many
CDR3: CASSLGGGGETQYF
DNA: TGTGCCAGCAGCCTCGGCGGCGGGGGGGAGACCCAGTACTTC

J: TRBJ1-6
D: -
V: TRBV30
size: -
CDR3: CVWNVQNSPLHF
DNA: TGTGTCTGGAACGTACAGAATTCACCCCTCCACTTT

J: TRBJ2-1
D: -
V: TRBV7-9
size: -
CDR3: CASSSHWRDGNNKQFF
DNA: TGTGCCAGCAGCTCCCATTGGAGGGACGGCAACAATAAGCAGTTCTTC

J: TRBJ1-1
D: -
V: TRBV3-1
size: many
CDR3: CASSINMNTEAFF
DNA: TGTGCCAGCAGCATAAATATGAACACTGAAGCTTTCTTT

J: TRBJ1-1
D: -
V: TRBV20-1
size: many
CDR3: CSALEGSLEAFF
DNA: TGCAGTGCTCTAGAAGGCTCTCTAGAAGCTTTCTTT

J: TRBJ2-5
D: TRBD2
V: TRBV27
size: many
CDR3: CASSWGTRGRETQYF
DNA: TGTGCCAGCAGTTGGGGGACTAGAGGACGGGAGACCCAGTACTTC

J: TRBJ2-7
D: -
V: TRBV28
size: many
CDR3: CASSLPLKSGTPYEQYF
DNA: TGTGCCAGCAGTCTTCCCCTAAAATCCGGGACCCCCTACGAGCAGTACTTC

J: TRBJ2-1
D: -
V: TRBV20-1
size: few
CDR3: CSASPPRGEQFF
DNA: TGCAGTGCTAGCCCCCCGCGCGGTGAGCAGTTCTTC

J: TRBJ2-1
D: -
V: TRBV5-1
size: -
CDR3: CASISSPGTHNEQFF
DNA: TGCGCCAGCATCTCCTCGCCCGGAACCCACAATGAGCAGTTCTTC

J: TRBJ1-1
D: -
V: TRBV20-1
size: once
CDR3: CSARDVRKSNTEAFF
DNA: TGCAGTGCTAGAGATGTCCGGAAGTCGAACACTGAAGCTTTCTTT

J: TRBJ2-1
D: TRBD2
V: TRBV27
size: few
CDR3: CASSLDSSGFYNEQFF
DNA: TGTGCCAGCAGTTTAGACTCTAGCGGGTTTTACAATGAGCAGTTCTTC

J: TRBJ1-4
D: TRBD1
V: TRBV20-1
size: -
CDR3: CSAWTGINEKLFF
DNA: TGCAGTGCCTGGACAGGGATTAATGAAAAACTGTTTTTT

J: TRBJ2-5
D: TRBD2
V: TRBV12-3/TRBV12-4
size: few
CDR3: CASRSGGETQYF
DNA: TGTGCCAGCCGGTCCGGGGGGGAGACCCAGTACTTC

J: TRBJ2-1
D: -
V: TRBV7-9
size: many
CDR3: CASRSIATDGKQFF
DNA: TGTGCCAGCAGATCTATAGCGACAGACGGGAAACAGTTCTTC

J: TRBJ2-7
D: -
V: TRBV19
size: -
CDR3: CASSTHRSPEQYF
DNA: TGTGCCAGTAGTACCCATCGCTCTCCCGAGCAGTACTTC

J: TRBJ2-5
D: -
V: TRBV7-2
size: -
CDR3: CASSDRQGGLRGGYQETQYF
DNA: TGTGCCAGCAGCGACCGACAAGGGGGCTTACGGGGGGGGTACCAAGAGACCCAGTACTTC

J: TRBJ2-7
D: -
V: TRBV14
size: -
CDR3: CASSQDADRSYEQYF
DNA: TGTGCCAGCAGCCAAGATGCCGACAGGAGCTACGAGCAGTACTTC

J: TRBJ2-1
D: TRBD2
V: TRBV29-1
size: few
CDR3: CSAEGFGGGVYNEQFF
DNA: TGCAGCGCGGAGGGGTTCGGCGGGGGGGTTTACAATGAGCAGTTCTTC

J: TRBJ2-5
D: -
V: TRBV5-1
size: few
CDR3: CASRRGNQETQYF
DNA: TGCGCCAGCAGACGGGGGAACCAAGAGACCCAGTACTTC

J: TRBJ2-7
D: -
V: TRBV28
size: -
CDR3: CASSLGRSSAEQYF
DNA: TGTGCCAGCAGTTTAGGCAGATCGTCGGCCGAGCAGTACTTC

J: TRBJ2-7
D: -
V: TRBV6-1
size: many
CDR3: CASIGGGEAYEQYF
DNA: TGTGCCAGCATTGGGGGCGGAGAGGCCTACGAGCAGTACTTC

J: TRBJ2-3
D: TRBD2
V: TRBV27
size: -
CDR3: CASSLSTVIGGADTQYF
DNA: TGTGCCAGCAGTTTATCGACAGTTATTGGGGGGGCAGATACGCAGTATTTT

J: TRBJ2-5
D: TRBD1
V: TRBV20-1
size: -
CDR3: CSALDRGRGETQYF
DNA: TGCAGTGCCTTAGACAGGGGGCGGGGAGAGACCCAGTACTTC

J: TRBJ1-5
D: -
V: TRBV20-1
size: -
CDR3: CSANSGHIFSNQPQHF
DNA: TGCAGTGCCAATAGTGGACACATATTTAGCAATCAGCCCCAGCATTTT